This entry describes one T cell receptor beta chain. This sample was included in a study of shared T cell receptors in the human thymus. Repertoires were generated with immunoSEQ multiplex PCR, while TCRdb's copy carries only in-frame clones and drops some. This sample carries more than 550,000 clones, 80% to 90% of them seen once, and the ten largest clones take approximately 0.0097%. This CDR3 is 15 amino acids long. V gave up 6 bases and J gave up 0 bases, with 16 bases separating them. Germline-derived CDR1 and CDR2 are SGHRS and YFSETQ. The same data also contributed to another study, on human thymus T cells. As that report states: Resections were taken during corrective heart surgery, and the thymus tissue came from these.

V is TRBV5-1 and J is TRBJ2-7, with D perhaps TRBD2 (6 bases). The TCR sequence derives from a boy in the first two years of life with a congenital heart defect. Specimen: thymocytes. The CDR3 protein is CASNPRDSGSYEQYF. DNA for the CDR3: TGCGCCAGCAATCCCCGGGACTCCGGCTCCTACGAGCAGTACTTC.